This T cell receptor (beta chain) is from a study of graft-versus-host responses after intestinal transplantation. Study details: The recipients all started with anti-thymocyte globulin induction and then took tacrolimus and steroids for about 3 years.

Assay: immunoSEQ multiplex PCR; the TCRdb copy retains only in-frame clones and omits some. The profile covers 81,000 or so clones, with approximately 92% appearing a single time and around 1.2% taken by the ten largest. A remark on this clone: No antigen is known for it.

Findings and limits, study-wide: Some patients had graft-donor T cell macrochimerism. In their allografts, the ratios of graft-versus-host to host-versus-graft T cell clones were high. Researchers found peak circulating GvH clone levels linked to early post-transplant HvG declines. GvH clones were identified in recipient marrow, with some first appearing in ileum or blood.

The sequence was collected from a human donor who was the organ donor for an intestinal transplant. This specimen was unstimulated CD8+ T cells sorted from spleen or lymph node cells, taken before transplant.

The chain's CDR3 is CASSEGQGFGNEQFF. The CDR3 coding sequence is TGTGCCAGCAGTGAGGGACAGGGATTTGGGAATGAGCAGTTCTTC. The chain has TRBV2 and TRBJ2-1, with 9 bases lining up with TRBD1. V shed 3 bases, J shed 7 bases, and the junction held 7 bases outside the gene matches. This CDR3 is built from 15 residues. Germline V CDR1 and CDR2: SNHLY, FYNNEI.